This T cell receptor (beta chain) was sequenced in a study of T cell responses to AZD1222 COVID-19 vaccine. Trimming left V 6 bases short and J 0 bases short, with 13 bases between. Germline loops: CDR1 SGHRS, CDR2 YFSETQ. This CDR3 is built from 14 residues. In the case of this clone: Its cognate antigen is unknown.

Method: immunoSEQ multiplex PCR; TCRdb's copy keeps in-frame clones and lacks some. The sample shows some 91,000 clones, roughly 90% of them seen only once. General study findings and limits: Donor demographics were predominantly white British with a female majority; clonal diversity may be underestimated. In the spike-specific TCR repertoire, nearly half reportedly target unmutated variant regions.

The genes are TRBV5-1 and TRBJ2-7; the D gene is possibly TRBD1 (5 bases). The sample consisted of peripheral blood, taken on day 0 of AZD1222 vaccination. This clonotype originated in an adult in good health. CDR3 nucleotides: TGCGCCAGCAAAGAGAGACAGTCCTCCTACGAGCAGTACTTC. Protein: CASKERQSSYEQYF.